A single sample gave rise to the 19 T cell receptor beta chains below, sequenced in a study of blood T cell repertoires in COVID-19. Method: immunoSEQ multiplex PCR; TCRdb's copy keeps in-frame clones and lacks some. The sample has approximately 300,000 clones, 70% to 90% seen once. Sequenced: PBMCs or T cells enriched from blood (not recorded which). All receptors derive from a man aged 25 to 45 who had recovered from COVID-19.

This chain's CDR3 is CASSLGLAGRTDTQYF. The CDR3, as DNA: TGTGCCAGCAGTTTAGGTCTAGCGGGCCGCACAGATACGCAGTATTTT. The genes are TRBV27 and TRBJ2-3; 8 bases align to TRBD2. CDR1 and CDR2 from the germline V gene are MNHEY and SMNVEV (reference sequence). This CDR3 region has 16 residues. Losses at the gene ends were 2 bases for V and 1 base for J; bases not matched to a gene: 5.

The chain has TRBV24-1 and TRBJ1-1; D may be TRBD1 (5 bases). Germline assignment: CDR1 KGHDR and CDR2 SFDVKD. The length of the CDR3 is 13 residues. The V gene lost 5 bases and the J gene lost 2 bases, with 8 bases spanning the gap. The CDR3 is CATSGGTNTEAFF. The CDR3, as DNA: TGTGCCACCAGTGGCGGGACCAACACTGAAGCTTTCTTT.

The gene calls are TRBV24-1 and TRBJ2-1, with no clear D. The CDR3 loop spans 16 amino acids. Between the trimmed V and J ends, which lost 0 bases and 6 bases, there was a span of 14 bases. Germline CDR1 KGHDR, CDR2 SFDVKD. The CDR3 is CATSDLGLTRVNEQFF. The CDR3 coding sequence is TGTGCCACCAGTGATTTGGGGCTGACGAGAGTCAATGAGCAGTTCTTC.

The CDR3 sequence: CASSLGGDTDTQYF. The CDR3 DNA reads TGTGCCAGCAGCCTCGGGGGGGACACAGATACGCAGTATTTT. The rearrangement links TRBV4-2 to TRBJ2-3; TRBD2 matches at 8 bases. This CDR3 is 14 amino acids long. CDR1 is LGHNA and CDR2 is YNFKEQ in the germline V gene. J lost 2 bases, V lost 4 bases, and 2 bases had no gene match.

The chain couples TRBV11-2 to TRBJ1-6; 8 bases fit TRBD1. This CDR3 has 16 residues. Germline V CDR1 and CDR2: SGHAT, FQNNGV. The ends lost 1 base at V and 9 bases at J; junction bases unmatched: 8. For the CDR3, the DNA is TGTGCCAGCAGCTTAGCCCCGTCAGGGGGCGCTTCACCCCTCCACTTT. This sequence encodes CASSLAPSGGASPLHF. Based on the CDR3 plus reference TRBV11-2 and TRBJ1-6, the full variable domain is EAGVAQSPRYKIIEKRQSVAFWCNPISGHATLYWYQQILGQGPKLLIQFQNNGVVDDSQLPKDRFSAERLKGVDSTLKIQPAKLEDSAVYLCASSLAPSGGASPLHFGNGTRLTVT.

V gene TRBV23-1 combines with J gene TRBJ2-1; no firm D call. TRBV23-1 is classed as an ORF, of uncertain function. V lost 0 bases to trimming and J lost 15 bases, with 6 bases between them. This CDR3 has 10 residues. DNA of the CDR3: TGCGCCAGCAGTCAATCTGGGCCGTTCTTC. This codes for CASSQSGPFF.

This sequence joins TRBV11-2 and TRBJ2-2, with 7 bases that match TRBD1. V was pared by 7 bases and J by 4 bases, with 6 bases of the junction left unmatched. Germline-derived CDR1 and CDR2 are SGHAT and FQNNGV. The CDR3 covers 14 residues. The CDR3 loop reads CASTPPGGTGELFF. In nucleotides, the CDR3 is TGTGCCAGCACTCCCCCAGGGGGCACCGGGGAGCTGTTTTTT.

The chain combines TRBV28 with TRBJ2-7; unclear D gene. This CDR3 is built from 11 residues. Looked up from germline, CDR1 is MDHEN and CDR2 is SYDVKM. V was pared by 5 bases and J by 7 bases, with 9 bases between. The CDR3 DNA follows: TGTGCCAGCAGTCCCCGTGTGGAGCAGTACTTC. Protein: CASSPRVEQYF.

This chain uses TRBV6-5 with TRBJ1-1, with 10 bases that match TRBD1. The germline gives CDR1 MNHEY, CDR2 SVGAGI. Germline trimming cut 4 bases from V and 4 bases from J; bases unmatched to any gene: 9. CDR3 length: 16 amino acids. CDR3 in DNA: TGTGCCAGCAGTTTCGGACAGGGGGTCGATGGCACTGAAGCTTTCTTT. This translates into CASSFGQGVDGTEAFF.

This clone was counted a single time. The chain combines TRBV29-1 with TRBJ2-2, with 10 bases that match TRBD1. The CDR3 is 15 residues long. Germline assignment: CDR1 SQVTM and CDR2 ANQGSEA. The V segment lost 4 bases and the J segment 1 base; nucleotides outside the gene matches: 3. CDR3 residues: CSVADRGRNTGELFF. The CDR3 DNA follows: TGCAGCGTTGCCGACAGGGGGCGGAACACCGGGGAGCTGTTTTTT.

This rearrangement joins TRBV28 to TRBJ1-1; 7 bases map to TRBD1. The CDR3 is 13 amino acids. With 10 bases clipped from V and 0 bases from J, the junction kept 5 bases outside the gene matches. Germline lookup yields CDR1 MDHEN and CDR2 SYDVKM. CDR3 DNA: TGTGCCACCCGGGACAGCATGAACACTGAAGCTTTCTTT. Protein: CATRDSMNTEAFF.

The chain links TRBV10-3 to TRBJ1-6; 10 bases are a match to TRBD1. Unmatched junction bases numbered 3, after V lost 4 bases and J lost 9 bases. Per the germline V gene, CDR1 is ENHRY and CDR2 is SYGVKD. The CDR3 is 14 residues long. CDR3 loop: CAISARTGGSPLHF. The CDR3 DNA reads as TGTGCCATCAGTGCCCGGACAGGGGGTTCACCCCTCCACTTT.

The gene calls are TRBV3-1 (or the pseudogene TRBV3-2) and TRBJ2-2; D is unclear. The germline CDR1 and CDR2 sequences are LGHDT and YNNKEL (reference sequence). There are 17 residues in the CDR3. V gave up 3 bases and J gave up 0 bases, with 14 bases separating them. Here the CDR3 DNA reads TGTGCCAGCAGCCACGATACAAGACTTCCGAACACCGGGGAGCTGTTTTTT. Translation gives CASSHDTRLPNTGELFF.

V gene TRBV2 combines with J gene TRBJ1-2; 9 nucleotides match TRBD1. With V trimmed by 6 bases and J by 4 bases, 3 bases remained unmatched. Per germline, CDR1 SNHLY and CDR2 FYNNEI. The CDR3 is 13 residues long. CDR3 loop: CASRDRGGYGYTF. CDR3 coding DNA: TGTGCCAGCAGGGACAGGGGTGGCTATGGCTACACCTTC.

The chain links TRBV19 to TRBJ2-1; D not resolved. The CDR3 sequence is 14 residues long. V shed 1 base and J shed 0 bases, with 4 bases lying between them. Germline loops: CDR1 LNHDA, CDR2 SQIVND (reference sequence). The CDR3 region is CASSIGHSYNEQFF. CDR3 nucleotide sequence: TGTGCCAGTAGTATAGGGCACTCCTACAATGAGCAGTTCTTC. Complete variable domain (other parts from reference TRBV19 and TRBJ2-1): DGGITQSPKYLFRKEGQNVTLSCEQNLNHDAMYWYRQDPGQGLRLIYYSQIVNDFQKGDIAEGYSVSREKKESFPLTVTSAQKNPTAFYLCASSIGHSYNEQFFGPGTRLTVL.

This clone showed up just once. The chain couples TRBV5-1 to TRBJ2-2, with 9 bases aligning to TRBD2. Germline V gene lookup returns CDR1 SGHRS and CDR2 YFSETQ. The CDR3 is 17 amino acids. V was pared by 0 bases and J by 2 bases, with 5 bases of the junction left unmatched. CDR3 sequence reads: CASSLGGLAANTGELFF. Here the CDR3 DNA reads TGCGCCAGCAGCTTGGGGGGACTAGCCGCCAACACCGGGGAGCTGTTTTTT.

Here the CDR3 DNA reads TGTGCCAGCAGCTTACTCCGGGACAGGGGTATTAATGAAAAACTGTTTTTT. Encoded protein: CASSLLRDRGINEKLFF. The chain combines TRBV7-8 with TRBJ1-4, with 10 bases matching TRBD1. CDR1 and CDR2 from the germline V gene are SGHVS and FQNEAQ. After removal of 2 bases from V and 4 bases from J, the junction contained 7 bases not matched to a gene. This CDR3 region has 17 residues.

The J gene is TRBJ1-1, the V gene TRBV23-1; D is uncertain. TRBV23-1 is an ORF for which the function is uncertain. The CDR3 sequence is 14 residues long. Deletions cut 7 bases from V and 1 base from J, with 13 bases between. The DNA for the CDR3 is TGCGCCAGCATTTGGGCAGCTAAGAACACTGAAGCTTTCTTT. The encoded protein is CASIWAAKNTEAFF.

This clone was observed once. V usage is TRBV6-5 and J usage is TRBJ1-1; tentative D call: TRBD1 (6 bases). CDR3 length: 11 residues. From germline, CDR1 is MNHEY and CDR2 SVGAGI. V was trimmed by 10 bases and J by 5 bases, leaving 11 bases between them. CDR3 nucleotide sequence: TGTGCCACCTCTCAGGGGACTGAAGCTTTCTTT. This translates into CATSQGTEAFF.